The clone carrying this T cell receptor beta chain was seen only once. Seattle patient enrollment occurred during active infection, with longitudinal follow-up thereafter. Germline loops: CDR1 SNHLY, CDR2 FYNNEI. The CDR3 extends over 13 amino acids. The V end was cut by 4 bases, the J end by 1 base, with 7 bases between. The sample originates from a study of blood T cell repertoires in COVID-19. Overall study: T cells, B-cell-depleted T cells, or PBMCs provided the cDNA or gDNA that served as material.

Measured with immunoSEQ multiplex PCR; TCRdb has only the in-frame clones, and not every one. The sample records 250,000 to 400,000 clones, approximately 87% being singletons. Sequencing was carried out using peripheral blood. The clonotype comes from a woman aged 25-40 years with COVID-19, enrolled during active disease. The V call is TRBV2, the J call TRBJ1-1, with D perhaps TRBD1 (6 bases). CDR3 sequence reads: CASSGGQNTEAFF. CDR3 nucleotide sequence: TGTGCCAGCAGTGGGGGGCAGAACACTGAAGCTTTCTTT.